This T cell receptor (beta chain) was identified during a study of shared T cell receptors in the human thymus (dated by TCRdb to about 2021). Broadly, across the study: The study investigated the way shared, self-reactive T-cell receptor alpha chains are produced in the human thymus.

The CDR3 goes from the cysteine to the phenylalanine over 14 residues. The CDR3 DNA has 42 bases and is translated from base 1. Reading the germline V gene gives CDR1 KGHSH and CDR2 LQKENI. V was cut back by 3 bases and J by 8 bases, leaving a gap of 11 bases between them. The library was prepared using the immunoSEQ multiplex PCR assay. The table was pulled from immuneACCESS by TCRdb, which kept in-frame rearrangements only. Such tables lose some clones; where checked, under half of the loss comes from unresolved V genes, and the rest has no known cause. Present in this sample are about 660,000 clones, around nine tenths of which were seen just once. 0.01% of the sample lies in the top ten. As for this clone: The specificity of this receptor is unknown. Base-call qualities are not available, and no considerably larger clone is one nucleotide away.

A further study also used this sample, focusing on human thymus T cells. As the second study states: In Finland, the donors were immunologically healthy infants who were having open corrective cardiac surgery for congenital heart defects. Thymus tissue was collected as surgical resects that were removed during corrective cardiac surgery. Usage of V and J gene segments appeared to be biased in both the thymic and the peripheral blood repertoires. According to the related research, thymic TCR repertoires were highly overlapping among unrelated individuals. TCR alpha and beta repertoires from roughly 8 infant thymus samples and a few related peripheral blood samples were characterized in the study. The infant donors were 7 to 244 days old, and the cohort included roughly six males and a couple of females. Thymocytes were mechanically released from the tissue and were stored as pellets of roughly 9-33 million cells at -70 degrees C. Genomic DNA was extracted from frozen cell pellets with a QIAsymphony instrument. The immunoSEQ multiplex PCR assay was used to amplify the TCRB and TCRAD loci from a standardized amount of quality-controlled genomic DNA. Amplicons spanned the V(D)J region at a length sufficient to cover the CDR3 and identify V and J genes. Amplicon sequencing was performed on an Illumina platform through the commercial immunoSEQ service. Primer bias and sequencing errors were corrected as previously described, and TCRAD and TCRB were defined on the basis of the IMGT database. Analysis of the repertoires was done with immunoSEQ Analyzer 3.0 and VDJTools and included basic statistics, V/J segment usage, diversity estimates, rarefaction and pairwise overlap. Diversity was estimated using the Chao1, ChaoE, Efron-Thisted, Shannon and inverse Simpson indices, and was also estimated on datasets down-sampled to the size of the smallest sample. For repertoire overlap, CDR3 nucleotide sequence, V gene and J gene had to match strictly, and clustering was done by Jaccard-based multidimensional scaling. On average, approximately 860,000 unique TCRB clonotypes were obtained from thymus samples, compared with about 86,000 from blood samples.

The chain is made from TRBV18 and TRBJ1-6; no D gene is confidently identified. The origin of this receptor is a boy in the first two years of life with a congenital heart defect. Donor details come from another sample of the same person, matched by shared clones. Sequenced input: thymocytes. Here is the DNA: TGTGCCAGCTCACCCATGGCGGATCATTCACCCCTCCACTTT. Its protein product is CASSPMADHSPLHF.